Only a few counts were recorded for the clone carrying this T cell receptor beta chain. These data come from a study of neoadjuvant anti-PD-1 for oral cavity cancer. Clones were read by immunoSEQ multiplex PCR, and TCRdb kept only the in-frame ones, dropping some. The profile shows more than 5,500 clones, roughly 58% of them singletons. Stated time point: after neoadjuvant nivolumab, at surgical resection. These oral cavity squamous cell carcinomas were HPV-negative and locally advanced. CDR1 and CDR2 from the germline V gene are SQVTM and ANQGSEA. CDR3 size: 11 residues. The clonotype originates from a person between 40 and 85 years old with oral cavity squamous cell carcinoma. The specimen comprised tumor tissue, sampled after nivolumab (anti-PD-1) treatment. The chain employs TRBV29-1 and TRBJ1-2; D remains unclear. CDR3 sequence: CRTEEGYGYTF. The DNA for the CDR3 is TGCCGCACTGAGGAGGGCTATGGCTACACCTTC.